Below, 6 T cell receptor beta chains from the same sample are listed, as sequenced in a study of blood T cell repertoires in COVID-19. Repertoires were generated with immunoSEQ multiplex PCR, while TCRdb's copy carries only in-frame clones and drops some. This sample has 200,000 to 250,000 clones, with 83% found just once. The sample consisted of peripheral blood. These receptors originate from a woman aged 50 to 60 with acute or convalescent COVID-19.

V usage is TRBV7-9 and J usage is TRBJ2-5; D may be TRBD2 (5 bases). The CDR3 totals 12 residues. Per germline, CDR1 SEHNR and CDR2 FQNEAQ (reference sequence). V dropped 3 bases and J dropped 7 bases, with 9 bases sitting between them. The CDR3 DNA follows: TGTGCCAGCAGCTTTCGAGGGAGGACCCAGTACTTC. Encoded protein: CASSFRGRTQYF.

The CDR3 DNA is TGTGCCAGCAGTTTATCCGGCGGGGGGTCCTACGAGCAGTACTTC. Translating it yields CASSLSGGGSYEQYF. The chain combines TRBV27 with TRBJ2-7, with 8 nucleotides matching TRBD2. The germline gives CDR1 MNHEY, CDR2 SMNVEV (reference sequence). V lost 0 bases, J lost 1 base, and 2 bases stayed unmatched. The CDR3 runs to 15 residues.

The chain recombines TRBV27 with TRBJ2-2; TRBD2 agrees at 7 bases. The CDR3 has 16 residues. Germline CDR1 reads MNHEY; CDR2 reads SMNVEV (reference sequence). V dropped 5 bases and J dropped 0; count of bases not matched to a gene: 6. CDR3 sequence reads: CASSATSRSNTGELFF. The CDR3 DNA reads TGTGCCAGCAGTGCGACTAGCCGATCGAACACCGGGGAGCTGTTTTTT.

The chain joins TRBV7-2 to TRBJ2-3; a possible D gene is TRBD2 (6 bases). The germline V gene encodes CDR1 SGHTA and CDR2 FQGNSA. Trimming took 1 base from V and 7 from J, leaving 15 bases between them. The CDR3 runs to 15 residues. The CDR3 sequence is CASSLEFQAGYTQYF. CDR3 DNA sequence: TGTGCCAGCAGCTTAGAATTCCAGGCGGGGTATACGCAGTATTTT. The full variable domain, in which reference TRBV7-2 and TRBJ2-3 provide the parts outside the CDR3, is GAGVSQSPSNKVTEKGKDVELRCDPISGHTALYWYRQSLGQGLEFLIYFQGNSAPDKSGLPSDRFSAERTGGSVSTLTIQRTQQEDSAVYLCASSLEFQAGYTQYFGPGTRLTVL.

A few counts support this clone. J is TRBJ2-2 and V is TRBV7-9; D ambiguous. The CDR3 contains 12 residues. CDR1 and CDR2 (germline): SEHNR, FQNEAQ (reference sequence). V was trimmed by 3 bases and J by 4 bases, leaving 3 bases between them. The DNA of the CDR3 is TGTGCCAGCAGCTTCTCCACCGGGGAGCTGTTTTTT. It codes for CASSFSTGELFF.

The genes are TRBV19 and TRBJ1-2; the D gene is possibly TRBD1 (5 bases). CDR1 is LNHDA, CDR2 SQIVND, per germline (reference sequence). The CDR3 loop spans 15 amino acids. V lost 5 bases, J lost 4 bases, and 17 bases lay in between. The CDR3 bases are TGTGCCAGTAGTCGCCCGAACCAGGGATTCTATGGCTACACCTTC. Its translation is CASSRPNQGFYGYTF.